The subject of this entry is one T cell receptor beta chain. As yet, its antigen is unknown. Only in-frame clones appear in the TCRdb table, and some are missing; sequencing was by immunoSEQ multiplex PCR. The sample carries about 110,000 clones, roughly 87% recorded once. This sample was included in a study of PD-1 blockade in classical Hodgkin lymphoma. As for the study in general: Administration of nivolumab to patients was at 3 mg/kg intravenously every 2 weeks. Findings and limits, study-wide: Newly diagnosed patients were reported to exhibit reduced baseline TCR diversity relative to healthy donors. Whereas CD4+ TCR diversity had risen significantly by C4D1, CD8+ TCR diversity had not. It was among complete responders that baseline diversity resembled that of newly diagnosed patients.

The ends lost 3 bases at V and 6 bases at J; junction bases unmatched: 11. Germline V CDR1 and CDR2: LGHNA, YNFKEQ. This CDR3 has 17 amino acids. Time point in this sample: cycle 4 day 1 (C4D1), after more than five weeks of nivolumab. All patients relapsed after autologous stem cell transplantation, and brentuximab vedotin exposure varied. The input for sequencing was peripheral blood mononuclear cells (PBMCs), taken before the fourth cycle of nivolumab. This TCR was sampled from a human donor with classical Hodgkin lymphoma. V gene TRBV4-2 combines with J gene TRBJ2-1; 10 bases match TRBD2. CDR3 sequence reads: CASSHGLAALGTNEQFF. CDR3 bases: TGTGCCAGCAGCCACGGACTAGCGGCTTTGGGTACCAATGAGCAGTTCTTC.